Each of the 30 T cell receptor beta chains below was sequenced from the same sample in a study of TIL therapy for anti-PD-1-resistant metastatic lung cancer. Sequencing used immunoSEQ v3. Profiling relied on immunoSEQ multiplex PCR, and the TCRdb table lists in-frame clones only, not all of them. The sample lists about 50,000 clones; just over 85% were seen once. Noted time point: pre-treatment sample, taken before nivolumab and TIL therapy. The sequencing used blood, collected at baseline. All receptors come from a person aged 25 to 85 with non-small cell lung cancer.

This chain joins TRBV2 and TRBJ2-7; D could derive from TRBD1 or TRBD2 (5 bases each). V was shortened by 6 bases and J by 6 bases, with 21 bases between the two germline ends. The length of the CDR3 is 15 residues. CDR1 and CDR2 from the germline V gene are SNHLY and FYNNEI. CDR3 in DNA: TGTGCCAGCAGCGCAGGCAGGGACGTGAGAGGCGAGCAGTACTTC. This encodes CASSAGRDVRGEQYF.

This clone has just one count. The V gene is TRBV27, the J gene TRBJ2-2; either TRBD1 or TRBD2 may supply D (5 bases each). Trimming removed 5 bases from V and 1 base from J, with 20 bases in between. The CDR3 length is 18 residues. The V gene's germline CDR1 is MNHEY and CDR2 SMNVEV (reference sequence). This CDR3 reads CASSPKPPGPKNTGELFF. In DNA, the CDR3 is TGTGCCAGCAGTCCTAAGCCCCCGGGACCTAAGAACACCGGGGAGCTGTTTTTT.

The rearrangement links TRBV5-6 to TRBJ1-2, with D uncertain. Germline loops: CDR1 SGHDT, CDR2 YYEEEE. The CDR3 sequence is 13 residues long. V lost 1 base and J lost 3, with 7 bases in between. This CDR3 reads CASSLLGYYGYTF. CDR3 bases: TGTGCCAGCAGCTTGTTGGGCTACTATGGCTACACCTTC.

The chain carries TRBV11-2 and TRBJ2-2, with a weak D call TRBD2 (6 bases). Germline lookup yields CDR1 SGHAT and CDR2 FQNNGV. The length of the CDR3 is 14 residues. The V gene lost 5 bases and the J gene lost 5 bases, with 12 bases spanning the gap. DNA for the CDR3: TGTGCCAGCAGCGGCGGGACCTCAACCGGGGAGCTGTTTTTT. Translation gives CASSGGTSTGELFF.

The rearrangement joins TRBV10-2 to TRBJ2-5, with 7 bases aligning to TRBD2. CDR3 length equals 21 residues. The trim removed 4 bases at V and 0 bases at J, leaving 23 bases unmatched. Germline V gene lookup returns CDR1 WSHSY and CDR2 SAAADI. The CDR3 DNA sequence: TGCGCCAGCAGTGGAGCTCCGAGAGTGACTTGGGCTAGCGGTAACCAAGAGACCCAGTACTTC. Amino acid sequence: CASSGAPRVTWASGNQETQYF.

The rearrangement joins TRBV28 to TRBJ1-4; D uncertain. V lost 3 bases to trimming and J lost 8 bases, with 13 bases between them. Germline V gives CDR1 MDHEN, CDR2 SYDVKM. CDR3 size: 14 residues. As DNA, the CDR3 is TGTGCCAGCAGTTTGTTGGAGGGAAGGGAAAAACTGTTTTTT. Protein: CASSLLEGREKLFF.

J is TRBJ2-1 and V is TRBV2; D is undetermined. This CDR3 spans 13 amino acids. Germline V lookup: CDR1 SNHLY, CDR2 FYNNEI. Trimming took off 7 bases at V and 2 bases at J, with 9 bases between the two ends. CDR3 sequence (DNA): TGTGCCAGCACCCGGATCACCTACAATGAGCAGTTCTTC. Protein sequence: CASTRITYNEQFF. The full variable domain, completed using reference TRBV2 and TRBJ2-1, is EPEVTQTPSHQVTQMGQEVILRCVPISNHLYFYWYRQILGQKVEFLVSFYNNEISEKSEIFDDQFSVERPDGSNFTLKIRSTKLEDSAMYFCASTRITYNEQFFGPGTRLTVL.

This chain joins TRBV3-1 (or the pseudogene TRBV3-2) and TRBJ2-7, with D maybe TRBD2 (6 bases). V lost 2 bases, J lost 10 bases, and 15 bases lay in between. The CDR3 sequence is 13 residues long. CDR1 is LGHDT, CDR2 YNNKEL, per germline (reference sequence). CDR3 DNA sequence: TGTGCCAGCAGCCAAAGGCAACTAGCCCATCAGTACTTC. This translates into CASSQRQLAHQYF.

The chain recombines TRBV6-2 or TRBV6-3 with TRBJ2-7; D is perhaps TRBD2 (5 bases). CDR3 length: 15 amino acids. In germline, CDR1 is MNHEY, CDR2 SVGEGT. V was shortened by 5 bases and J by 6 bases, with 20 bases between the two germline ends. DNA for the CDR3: TGTGCCAGCAGTCAAGACGGGAAAGGCCCTCGCGAGCAGTACTTC. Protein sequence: CASSQDGKGPREQYF.

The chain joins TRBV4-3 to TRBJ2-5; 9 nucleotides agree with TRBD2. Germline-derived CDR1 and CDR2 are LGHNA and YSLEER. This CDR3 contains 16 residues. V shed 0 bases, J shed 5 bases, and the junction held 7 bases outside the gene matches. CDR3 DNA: TGCGCCAGCAGCCAAGATACAGGACTAGCGCCGGAGACCCAGTACTTC. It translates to CASSQDTGLAPETQYF.

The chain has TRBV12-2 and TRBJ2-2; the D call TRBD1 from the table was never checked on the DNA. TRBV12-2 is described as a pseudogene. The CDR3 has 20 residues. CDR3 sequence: CASRLARSGCGTGNTGELFF. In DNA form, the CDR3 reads TGTGCAAGTCGCTTAGCGAGATCGGGTTGTGGGACAGGGAACACCGGGGAGCTGTTTTTT.

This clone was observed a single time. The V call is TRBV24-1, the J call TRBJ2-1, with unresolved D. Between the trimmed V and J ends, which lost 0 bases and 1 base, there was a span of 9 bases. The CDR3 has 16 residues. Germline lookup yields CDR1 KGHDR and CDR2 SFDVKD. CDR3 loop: CATSDLPGFSYNEQFF. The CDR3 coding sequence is TGTGCCACCAGTGATTTGCCGGGTTTTTCCTACAATGAGCAGTTCTTC.

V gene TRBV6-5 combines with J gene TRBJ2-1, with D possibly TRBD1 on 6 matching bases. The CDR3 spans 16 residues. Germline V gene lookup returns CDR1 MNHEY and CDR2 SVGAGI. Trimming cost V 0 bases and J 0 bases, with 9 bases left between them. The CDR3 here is CASSYSMTGSYNEQFF. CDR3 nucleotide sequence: TGTGCCAGCAGTTACTCGATGACAGGCTCCTACAATGAGCAGTTCTTC.

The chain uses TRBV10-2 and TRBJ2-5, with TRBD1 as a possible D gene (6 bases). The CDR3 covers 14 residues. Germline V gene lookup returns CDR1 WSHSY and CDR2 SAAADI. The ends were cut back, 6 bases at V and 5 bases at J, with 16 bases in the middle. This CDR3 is CASSDWTAGETQYF. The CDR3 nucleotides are TGCGCCAGCAGCGACTGGACAGCCGGGGAGACCCAGTACTTC.

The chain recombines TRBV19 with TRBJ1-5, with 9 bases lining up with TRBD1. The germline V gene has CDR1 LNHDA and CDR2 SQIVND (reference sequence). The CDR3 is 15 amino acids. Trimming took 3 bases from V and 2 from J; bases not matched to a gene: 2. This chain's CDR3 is CASSIWTGGNQPQHF. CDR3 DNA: TGTGCCAGTAGTATTTGGACAGGGGGCAATCAGCCCCAGCATTTT.

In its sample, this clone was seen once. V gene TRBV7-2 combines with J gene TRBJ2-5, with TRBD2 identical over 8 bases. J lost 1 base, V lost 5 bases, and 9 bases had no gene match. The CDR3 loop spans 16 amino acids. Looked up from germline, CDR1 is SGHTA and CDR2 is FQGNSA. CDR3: CASSPDSGGGQETQYF. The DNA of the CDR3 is TGTGCCAGCAGCCCCGACTCGGGGGGGGGCCAAGAGACCCAGTACTTC.

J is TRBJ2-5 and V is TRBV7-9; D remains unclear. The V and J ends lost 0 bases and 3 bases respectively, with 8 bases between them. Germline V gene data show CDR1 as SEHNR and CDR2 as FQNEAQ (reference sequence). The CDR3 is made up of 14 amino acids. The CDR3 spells CASSLAELKETQYF. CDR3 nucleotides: TGTGCCAGCAGCTTAGCGGAGCTTAAAGAGACCCAGTACTTC.

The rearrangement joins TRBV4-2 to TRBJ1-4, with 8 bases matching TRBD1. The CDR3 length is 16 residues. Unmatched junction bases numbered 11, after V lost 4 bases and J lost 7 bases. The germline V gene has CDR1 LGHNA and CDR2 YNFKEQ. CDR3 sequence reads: CASSPLTGGWSEKLFF. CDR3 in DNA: TGTGCCAGCAGCCCACTAACAGGGGGGTGGAGTGAAAAACTGTTTTTT.

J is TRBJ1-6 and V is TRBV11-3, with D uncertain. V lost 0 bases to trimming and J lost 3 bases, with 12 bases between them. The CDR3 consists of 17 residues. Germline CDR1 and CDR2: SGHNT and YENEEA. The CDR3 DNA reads TGTGCCAGCAGCTTAGAAAAGGGAGTCCTCTATAATTCACCCCTCCACTTT. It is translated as CASSLEKGVLYNSPLHF. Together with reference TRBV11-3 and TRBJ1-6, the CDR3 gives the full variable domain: EAGVVQSPRYKIIEKKQPVAFWCNPISGHNTLYWYLQNLGQGPELLIRYENEEAVDDSQLPKDRFSAERLKGVDSTLKIQPAELGDSAVYLCASSLEKGVLYNSPLHFGNGTRLTVT.

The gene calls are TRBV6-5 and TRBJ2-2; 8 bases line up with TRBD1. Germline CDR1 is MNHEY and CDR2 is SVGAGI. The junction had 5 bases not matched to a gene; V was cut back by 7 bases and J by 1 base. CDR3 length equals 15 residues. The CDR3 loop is CASNDRGKNTGELFF. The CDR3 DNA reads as TGTGCCAGCAACGACAGGGGAAAGAACACCGGGGAGCTGTTTTTT.

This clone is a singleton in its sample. The CDR3 is CASSEAAFGGNTQYF. The CDR3 nucleotides read TGTGCCAGCAGCGAGGCCGCCTTTGGGGGAAATACGCAGTATTTT. The chain joins TRBV9 to TRBJ2-3; D may match TRBD1 or TRBD2 (5 bases each). Deletions cut 3 bases from V and 7 bases from J, with 18 bases between. Germline V gives CDR1 SGDLS, CDR2 YYNGEE. CDR3 length: 15 amino acids.

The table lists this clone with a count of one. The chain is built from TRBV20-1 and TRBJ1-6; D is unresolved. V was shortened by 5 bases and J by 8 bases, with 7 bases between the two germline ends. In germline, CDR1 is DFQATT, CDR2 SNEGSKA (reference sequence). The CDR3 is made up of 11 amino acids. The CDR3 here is CSADGDSPLHF. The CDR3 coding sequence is TGCAGTGCTGATGGGGATTCACCCCTCCACTTT.

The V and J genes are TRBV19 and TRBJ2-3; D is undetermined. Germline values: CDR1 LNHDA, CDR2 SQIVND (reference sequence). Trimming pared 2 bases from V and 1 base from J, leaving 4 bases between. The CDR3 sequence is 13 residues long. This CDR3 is CASSIMGTDTQYF. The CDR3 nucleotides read TGTGCCAGTAGTATAATGGGCACAGATACGCAGTATTTT.

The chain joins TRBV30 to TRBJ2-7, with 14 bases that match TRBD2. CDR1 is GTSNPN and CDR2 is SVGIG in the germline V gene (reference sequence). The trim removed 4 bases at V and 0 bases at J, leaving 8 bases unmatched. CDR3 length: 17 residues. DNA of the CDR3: TGTGCCTGGATGGGTGGACTAGCGGGAGGACCCTCCTACGAGCAGTACTTC. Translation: CAWMGGLAGGPSYEQYF.

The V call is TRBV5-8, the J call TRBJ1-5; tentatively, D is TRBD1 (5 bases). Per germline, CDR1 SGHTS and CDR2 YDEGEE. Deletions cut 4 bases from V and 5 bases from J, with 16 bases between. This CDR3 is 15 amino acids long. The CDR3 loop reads CASSTGTAGYQPQHF. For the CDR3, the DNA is TGTGCCAGCAGCACTGGGACGGCAGGCTATCAGCCCCAGCATTTT.

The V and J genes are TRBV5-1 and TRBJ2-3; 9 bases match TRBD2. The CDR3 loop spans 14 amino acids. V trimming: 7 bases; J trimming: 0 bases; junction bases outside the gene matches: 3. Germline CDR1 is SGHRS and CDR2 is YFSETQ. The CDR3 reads CASGLATSTDTQYF. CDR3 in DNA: TGCGCCAGCGGACTAGCGACCAGCACAGATACGCAGTATTTT.

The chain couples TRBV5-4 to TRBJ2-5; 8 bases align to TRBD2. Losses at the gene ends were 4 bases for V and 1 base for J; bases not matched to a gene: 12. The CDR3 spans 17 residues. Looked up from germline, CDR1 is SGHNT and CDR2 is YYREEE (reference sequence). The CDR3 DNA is TGTGCCAGCAGCCTGTCCGGCGGGGGGCGAACCCAAGAGACCCAGTACTTC. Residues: CASSLSGGGRTQETQYF. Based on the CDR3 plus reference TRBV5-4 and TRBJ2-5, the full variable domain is ETGVTQSPTHLIKTRGQQVTLRCSSQSGHNTVSWYQQALGQGPQFIFQYYREEENGRGNFPPRFSGLQFPNYSSELNVNALELDDSALYLCASSLSGGGRTQETQYFGPGTRLLVL.

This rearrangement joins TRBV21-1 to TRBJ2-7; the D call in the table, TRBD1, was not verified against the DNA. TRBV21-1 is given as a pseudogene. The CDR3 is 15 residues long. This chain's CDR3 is CASSKVGTGYYEQYF. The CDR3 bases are TGTGCCAGCAGCAAAGTCGGGACAGGCTACTACGAGCAGTACTTC.

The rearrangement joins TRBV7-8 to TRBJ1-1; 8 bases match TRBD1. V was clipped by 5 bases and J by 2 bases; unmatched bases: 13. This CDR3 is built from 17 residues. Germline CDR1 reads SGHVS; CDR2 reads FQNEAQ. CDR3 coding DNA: TGTGCCAGCAGCGAAGGGACAGGTCTCATATCCAACACTGAAGCTTTCTTT. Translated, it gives CASSEGTGLISNTEAFF.

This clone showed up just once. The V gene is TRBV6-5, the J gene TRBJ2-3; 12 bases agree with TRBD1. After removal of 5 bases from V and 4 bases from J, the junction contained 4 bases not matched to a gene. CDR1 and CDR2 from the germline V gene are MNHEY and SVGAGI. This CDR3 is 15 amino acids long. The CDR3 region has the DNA TGTGCCAGCAGTAAGGGACAGGGGGCTGCAGATACGCAGTATTTT. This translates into CASSKGQGAADTQYF.